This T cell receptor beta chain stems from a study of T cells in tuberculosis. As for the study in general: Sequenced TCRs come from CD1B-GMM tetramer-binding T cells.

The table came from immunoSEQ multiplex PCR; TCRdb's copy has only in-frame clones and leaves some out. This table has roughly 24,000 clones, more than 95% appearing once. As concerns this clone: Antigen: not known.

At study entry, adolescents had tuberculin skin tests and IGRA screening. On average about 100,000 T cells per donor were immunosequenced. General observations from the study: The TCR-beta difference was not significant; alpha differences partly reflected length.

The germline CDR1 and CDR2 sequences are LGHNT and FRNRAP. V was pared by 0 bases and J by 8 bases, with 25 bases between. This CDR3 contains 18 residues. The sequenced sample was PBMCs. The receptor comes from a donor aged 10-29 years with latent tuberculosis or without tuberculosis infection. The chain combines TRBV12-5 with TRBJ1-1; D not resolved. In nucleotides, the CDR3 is TGTGCTAGTGGTTTGGTCTCGGACGGGGAGACTCACCTCTCCGAAGCTTTCTTT. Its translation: CASGLVSDGETHLSEAFF.